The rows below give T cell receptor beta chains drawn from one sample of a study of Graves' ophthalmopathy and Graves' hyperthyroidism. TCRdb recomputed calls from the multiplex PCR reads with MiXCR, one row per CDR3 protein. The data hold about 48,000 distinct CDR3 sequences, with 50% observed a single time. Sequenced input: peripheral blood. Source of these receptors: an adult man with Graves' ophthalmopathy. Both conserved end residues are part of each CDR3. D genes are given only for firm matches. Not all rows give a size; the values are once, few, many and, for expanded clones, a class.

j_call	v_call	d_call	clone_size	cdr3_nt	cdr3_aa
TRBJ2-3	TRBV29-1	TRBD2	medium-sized	TGCAGCATCTGGACTAGTTCGCGAACAGATACGCAGTATTTT	CSIWTSSRTDTQYF
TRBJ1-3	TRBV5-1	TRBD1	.	TGCGCCAGCAGCTTGGGGGACAGGGGACGAAACACCATATATTTT	CASSLGDRGRNTIYF
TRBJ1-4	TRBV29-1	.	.	TGCAGCGCCGTAGGGACTAATGAAAAACTGTTTTTT	CSAVGTNEKLFF
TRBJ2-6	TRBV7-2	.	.	TGTGCCAGCAGCCCCGAGGTTTCTGGGGCCAACGTCCTGACTTTC	CASSPEVSGANVLTF
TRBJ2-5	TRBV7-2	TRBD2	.	TGTGCCAGCAGCTTAGCCAGACCCAATAGGCTAGCGGGAGAGGTACAAGAGACCCAGTACTTC	CASSLARPNRLAGEVQETQYF
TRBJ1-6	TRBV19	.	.	.	CASIPTGGRLHLRF
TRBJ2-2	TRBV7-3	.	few	TGTGCCAGCACCCCAGACACCGGGGAGCTGTTTTTT	CASTPDTGELFF
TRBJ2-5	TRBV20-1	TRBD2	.	TGCAGTGCTAGGGCTAGCGGCCTCCCTGAAGAGACCCAGTACTTC	CSARASGLPEETQYF
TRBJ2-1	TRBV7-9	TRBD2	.	TGTGCCAGCAGCTTAGCTAGCGGGAGGCCTCCCTACAATGAGCAGTTCTTC	CASSLASGRPPYNEQFF
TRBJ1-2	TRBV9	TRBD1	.	TGTGCCAGCAGCGATACAGGGGGCGTCGGCTATGGCTACACCTTC	CASSDTGGVGYGYTF
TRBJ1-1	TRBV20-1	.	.	TGCAGTGCTAGTAGGGCCGATAAGGGCACTGAAGCTTTCTTT	CSASRADKGTEAFF
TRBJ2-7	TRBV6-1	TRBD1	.	TGTGCCAGCACGGACAGGGCTTTGGCGCAGTACTTC	CASTDRALAQYF
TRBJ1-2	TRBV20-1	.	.	TGCAGTGCTACATCCTGGGATGACTATGGCTACACCTTC	CSATSWDDYGYTF
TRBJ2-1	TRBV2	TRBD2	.	TGTGCCAGCAGTGCACTAGCGGGGAACACCGGACCGTTCTTC	CASSALAGNTGPFF
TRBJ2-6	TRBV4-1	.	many	TGCGCCAGCAGCCAAGACCTAGGGACCAACGTCCTGACTTTC	CASSQDLGTNVLTF
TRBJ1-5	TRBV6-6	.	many	TGTGCCAGCAGTTACACCCAGGGCAGCAATCAGCCCCAGCATTTT	CASSYTQGSNQPQHF
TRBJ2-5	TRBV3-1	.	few	TGTGCCAGCAGCTCCCAGGGGTCATCGTGGGAGACCCAGTACTTC	CASSSQGSSWETQYF
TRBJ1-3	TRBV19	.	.	TGTGCCAGTAGTATTGGGGGGCTGAACACTGGAAACACCATATATTTT	CASSIGGLNTGNTIYF
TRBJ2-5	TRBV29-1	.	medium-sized	TGCAGCGTTGACCACATCCAAGAGACCCAGTACTTC	CSVDHIQETQYF
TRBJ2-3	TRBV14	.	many	TGTGCCAGCAGCCAACCACCCAGGAATGCTAGCACAGATACGCAGTATTTT	CASSQPPRNASTDTQYF
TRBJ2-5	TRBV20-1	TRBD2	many	TGCAGTGCGGGGGGCGGGCTAGCGGGAGGGTCACAAGAGACCCAGTACTTC	CSAGGGLAGGSQETQYF
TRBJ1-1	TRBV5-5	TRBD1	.	TGTGCCAGCAGCTTGGCCCGGACAGGGGGTCGGACTGAAGCTTTCTTT	CASSLARTGGRTEAFF
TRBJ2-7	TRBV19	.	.	TGTGCCAGTAGCCTACGGGACGGCTCCTACGAGCAGTACTTC	CASSLRDGSYEQYF
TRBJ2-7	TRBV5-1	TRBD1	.	TGCGCCAGCAGCTTCGACATGGACAGGGATGGCGAGCAGTACTTC	CASSFDMDRDGEQYF
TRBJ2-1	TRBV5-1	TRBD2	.	TGCGCCAGCAGCCAAGGACTAGCGGGAGGGCCGGGTAATGAGCAGTTCTTC	CASSQGLAGGPGNEQFF
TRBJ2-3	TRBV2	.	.	TGTGCCAGTCCGGACCAGGTCGGTACGCAGTATTTT	CASPDQVGTQYF
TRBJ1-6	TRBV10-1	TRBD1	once	TGTGCCAGCAGCCCGGGGACAGCTAATTCACCCCTCCACTTT	CASSPGTANSPLHF
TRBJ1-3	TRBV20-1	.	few	TGCAGTGCCAGCACCGTCGGGTCTGGAAACACCATATATTTT	CSASTVGSGNTIYF
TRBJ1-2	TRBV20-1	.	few	TGCAGTGCTAGAGTCCCGTCGTTAGTTGGCTATGGCTACACCTTC	CSARVPSLVGYGYTF
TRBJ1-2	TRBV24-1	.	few	TGTGCCGTTCCTGGCTACACCTTC	CAVPGYTF
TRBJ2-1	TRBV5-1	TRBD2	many	TGCGCCAGCAGCTCTTACAGCGGGGGGGCCTCTAATGAGCAGTTCTTC	CASSSYSGGASNEQFF
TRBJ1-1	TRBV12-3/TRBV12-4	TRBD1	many	TGTGCCAGCAGTTTAAAAGGGGGCGGAGCTGAAGCTTTCTTT	CASSLKGGGAEAFF
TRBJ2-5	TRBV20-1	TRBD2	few	TGCAGTGCCACCGGGACTAGCGGGAGGGCAAAGCGAGAGACCCAGTACTTC	CSATGTSGRAKRETQYF
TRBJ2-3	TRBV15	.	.	TGTGCCACCCGGGGCAGCCGGGGCCAAGATACGCAGTATTTT	CATRGSRGQDTQYF
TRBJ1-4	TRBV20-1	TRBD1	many	TGCAGTGCTAGGGACAGGACTAATGAAAAACTGTTTTTT	CSARDRTNEKLFF
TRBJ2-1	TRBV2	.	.	TGTGCCAGCAGTAGGGGGGCGCGTGAGCAGTTCTTC	CASSRGAREQFF
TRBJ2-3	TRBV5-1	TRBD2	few	TGCGCCAGCAGCTTGGGGTCTGGCGGGAGTGGTGCAGATACGCAGTATTTT	CASSLGSGGSGADTQYF
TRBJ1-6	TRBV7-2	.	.	TGTGCCAGCAGCTTAAATAACTCACCCCTCCACTTT	CASSLNNSPLHF
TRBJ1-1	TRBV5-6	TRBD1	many	TGTGCCAGCAGCCCCGACAGGGGCTTTGGTGAAGCTTTCTTT	CASSPDRGFGEAFF
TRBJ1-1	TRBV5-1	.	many	TGCGCCAGCAGCTTGGCGCTGGGGGAGAGCGCTGAAGCTTTCTTT	CASSLALGESAEAFF
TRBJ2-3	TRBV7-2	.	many	TGTGCCAGCAGCTCGCGGACAGATACGCAGTATTTT	CASSSRTDTQYF
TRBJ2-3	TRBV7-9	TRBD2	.	TGTGCCAGCAGCTGGGCTAGCGGAAGCACAGATACGCAGTATTTT	CASSWASGSTDTQYF
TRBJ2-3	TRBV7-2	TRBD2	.	TGTGCCAGCAGTACACCCCAGCGGGGTAGTAATGAGCAGTATTTT	CASSTPQRGSNEQYF
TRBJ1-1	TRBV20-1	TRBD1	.	TGCAGTGCTATCCCCCGGGACAGGGGGCGTCTCGAAGCTTGCTTT	CSAIPRDRGRLEACF
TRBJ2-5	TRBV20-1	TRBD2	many	TGCAGTGCTAGAGAACGGGGGGGGCCTGAGACCCAGTACTTC	CSARERGGPETQYF
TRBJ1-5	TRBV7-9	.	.	.	CAGAEAASGEKLFFGSGTQHF
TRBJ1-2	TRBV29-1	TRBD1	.	TGCAGCGTTGAAGATCGGCGGGGACAGGGGGTGATCGGCTACACCTTC	CSVEDRRGQGVIGYTF
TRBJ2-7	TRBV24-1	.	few	TGTGCCACCAGTGACGCGACCGGGACCCTACTTTACGAGCAGTACTTC	CATSDATGTLLYEQYF